The 22 T cell receptor beta chains given below trace back to one sample, sequenced in a study of T cell changes during pregnancy in multiple sclerosis. This table comes from immunoSEQ multiplex PCR, and its TCRdb copy is limited to in-frame clones, with some not included. The repertoire holds 29,000 or so clones, with around 89% as singletons. The source material was CD8+ T cells from peripheral blood mononuclear cells, sampled in the second trimester of pregnancy. The origin of the receptors is a female donor with multiple sclerosis, enrolled in a pregnancy study.

The chain is built from TRBV10-3 and TRBJ2-1, with D perhaps TRBD2 (6 bases). The V gene lost 3 bases and the J gene lost 2 bases, with 14 bases spanning the gap. CDR1 is ENHRY and CDR2 is SYGVKD in the germline V gene. This CDR3 comprises 16 residues. The CDR3 DNA sequence: TGTGCCATCAGTGATAAGGTTAGCGGAACCTACAATGAGCAGTTCTTC. Translation: CAISDKVSGTYNEQFF.

V and J are TRBV5-6 and TRBJ1-1; 10 bases agree with TRBD1. This CDR3 has 15 residues. The junction had 10 bases not matched to a gene; V was cut back by 6 bases and J by 5 bases. CDR1 is SGHDT and CDR2 is YYEEEE in the germline V gene. The CDR3 protein is CASNFVGTGETEAFF. The CDR3 DNA reads as TGTGCCAGCAATTTTGTAGGGACAGGGGAAACTGAAGCTTTCTTT.

V is TRBV4-3 and J is TRBJ2-2, with 7 bases that match TRBD2. CDR1 is LGHNA and CDR2 is YSLEER in the germline V gene. There are 17 residues in the CDR3. J was trimmed by 6 bases and V by 8 bases; bases with no gene match: 18. As DNA, the CDR3 is TGCGCCAGCTCCCCAAGCAGGTACAGCGGGGCTGCCGGGGAGCTGTTTTTT. Amino acid sequence: CASSPSRYSGAAGELFF.

V and J are TRBV10-3 and TRBJ1-2, with D unresolved. The CDR3 covers 13 residues. Per germline, CDR1 ENHRY and CDR2 SYGVKD. The V gene lost 4 bases and the J gene lost 4 bases, with 10 bases spanning the gap. CDR3 sequence: CAISGSEFYGYTF. CDR3 coding DNA: TGTGCCATCAGTGGCTCAGAATTCTATGGCTACACCTTC.

This clone occurred a few times. J is TRBJ2-3 and V is TRBV27, with D tentatively TRBD2 (5 bases). The length of the CDR3 is 18 residues. Trimming cost V 6 bases and J 1 base, with 23 bases left between them. CDR1 and CDR2 (germline): MNHEY, SMNVEV (reference sequence). DNA of the CDR3: TGTGCCAGCAGCCCGGAAGCGGCAACCTCCTTAGGCACAGATACGCAGTATTTT. Translated: CASSPEAATSLGTDTQYF.

The chain carries TRBV6-1 and TRBJ2-7; D perhaps matches TRBD1 (5 bases). V was shortened by 2 bases and J by 2 bases, with 10 bases between the two germline ends. The CDR3 has 14 amino acids. CDR1 and CDR2 (germline): MNHNS, SASEGT. In DNA, the CDR3 is TGTGCCAGCAGTGAACTTGGACACCCCTACGAGCAGTACTTC. This sequence encodes CASSELGHPYEQYF.

The rearrangement joins TRBV4-3 to TRBJ1-1; 7 nucleotides match TRBD1. In germline, CDR1 is LGHNA, CDR2 YSLEER. This CDR3 contains 15 residues. V lost 3 bases to trimming and J lost 0 bases; unmatched junction nucleotides: 4. The CDR3 region is CASSHRQGLNTEAFF. The CDR3 bases are TGCGCCAGCAGCCATCGACAGGGCTTGAACACTGAAGCTTTCTTT.

The gene calls are TRBV11-2 and TRBJ2-7, with D perhaps TRBD1 (5 bases). The length of the CDR3 is 14 residues. In germline, CDR1 is SGHAT, CDR2 FQNNGV. Trimming pared 1 base from V and 0 bases from J, leaving 7 bases between. DNA of the CDR3: TGTGCCAGCAGCTTAGGACAGATCTCCTACGAGCAGTACTTC. Amino acid sequence: CASSLGQISYEQYF.

The rearrangement uses TRBV9 and TRBJ1-4, with 8 bases matching TRBD1. V lost 0 bases and J lost 8; bases outside the gene matches: 3. The CDR3 loop spans 14 amino acids. Per the germline V gene, CDR1 is SGDLS and CDR2 is YYNGEE. This chain's CDR3 is CASSVGTGGEKLFF. The CDR3 DNA reads TGTGCCAGCAGCGTAGGCACAGGGGGGGAAAAACTGTTTTTT.

This clone was seen just once. This chain joins TRBV7-8 and TRBJ1-5; no firm D call. The CDR3 sequence is 19 residues long. The ends were cut back, 7 bases at V and 0 bases at J, with 25 bases in the middle. Germline V gene data show CDR1 as SGHVS and CDR2 as FQNEAQ. The DNA of the CDR3 is TGTGCCAGCACTTTGGGAGGGTATCTCCAGTTCTATAGCAATCAGCCCCAGCATTTT. Protein: CASTLGGYLQFYSNQPQHF. The full variable domain, rest sourced from reference TRBV7-8 and TRBJ1-5, is GAGVSQSPRYKVAKRGQDVALRCDPISGHVSLFWYQQALGQGPEFLTYFQNEAQLDKSGLPSDRFFAERPEGSVSTLKIQRTQQEDSAVYLCASTLGGYLQFYSNQPQHFGDGTRLSIL.

The CDR3 DNA reads as TGTGCCAGCAGCTTAGCTCCCGGAGGAACTGAAGCTTTCTTT. Amino acids: CASSLAPGGTEAFF. This sequence joins TRBV7-9 and TRBJ1-1; D is uncertain. Germline CDR1 SEHNR, CDR2 FQNEAQ (reference sequence). V lost 0 bases to trimming and J lost 5 bases, with 10 bases between them. This CDR3 spans 14 amino acids.

CDR3 protein: CASSYSPSGNYEQYF. The CDR3 DNA reads as TGTGCCAGCAGTTACTCGCCTAGCGGCAACTACGAGCAGTACTTC. V usage is TRBV6-6 and J usage is TRBJ2-7, with 7 bases lining up with TRBD2. V shed 0 bases and J 3 bases; nucleotides not matched to a gene: 5. The CDR3 contains 15 residues. The germline V gene encodes CDR1 MNHNY and CDR2 SVGAGI (reference sequence).

V gene TRBV27 combines with J gene TRBJ1-5, with D perhaps TRBD1 (6 bases). With 3 bases removed from V and 15 bases from J, the gap between germline ends came to 21 bases. The CDR3 consists of 14 residues. Germline loops: CDR1 MNHEY, CDR2 SMNVEV (reference sequence). CDR3 bases: TGTGCCAGCAGTTTTTCAGGGGCCCTCGGGGACATGCATTTT. Amino acids: CASSFSGALGDMHF.

The chain combines TRBV5-4 with TRBJ2-2, with 8 nucleotides matching TRBD2. CDR1 and CDR2 from the germline V gene are SGHNT and YYREEE (reference sequence). V lost 3 bases to trimming and J lost 8 bases; unmatched junction nucleotides: 3. This CDR3 is built from 13 residues. The CDR3 spells CASSSGGSGELFF. Here the CDR3 DNA reads TGTGCCAGCAGCTCGGGAGGGTCTGGGGAGCTGTTTTTT.

V is TRBV7-9 and J is TRBJ1-5; 7 bases align to TRBD1. From germline, CDR1 is SEHNR and CDR2 FQNEAQ (reference sequence). Trimming took 1 base from V and 6 from J; bases not matched to a gene: 6. The CDR3 extends over 15 amino acids. CDR3 DNA: TGTGCCAGCAGCTTAGACCCTACAGGGGTTCAGCCCCAGCATTTT. Translation gives CASSLDPTGVQPQHF.

The chain has TRBV7-6 and TRBJ2-7, with 10 bases fitting TRBD2. After removal of 1 base from V and 4 bases from J, the junction contained 4 bases not matched to a gene. Germline values: CDR1 SGHVS, CDR2 FNYEAQ. CDR3 length equals 15 residues. CDR3: CASSLEASGSYEQYF. The CDR3 nucleotides read TGTGCCAGCAGCTTAGAGGCTAGCGGGAGTTACGAGCAGTACTTC.

This clone is a singleton in its sample. V is TRBV6-1 and J is TRBJ2-2; possibly TRBD2 for D (5 bases). The V and J ends lost 2 bases and 1 base respectively, with 17 bases between them. The germline CDR1 and CDR2 sequences are MNHNS and SASEGT. CDR3 length equals 18 residues. The CDR3 DNA follows: TGTGCCAGCAGTGAAATACCCGAGGGTTGGCAGAACACCGGGGAGCTGTTTTTT. Its protein is CASSEIPEGWQNTGELFF.

This rearrangement joins TRBV6-1 to TRBJ1-1; a possible D gene is TRBD1 (5 bases). CDR1 is MNHNS and CDR2 is SASEGT in the germline V gene. CDR3 length: 16 residues. Trimming removed 0 bases from V and 0 bases from J, with 11 bases in between. The CDR3 nucleotides are TGTGCCAGCAGTGAAGCAGTTGCGGGGGTGAACACTGAAGCTTTCTTT. Translated: CASSEAVAGVNTEAFF.

The V and J genes are TRBV5-6 and TRBJ1-1, with D maybe TRBD1 (6 bases). Trimming cost V 0 bases and J 0 bases, with 9 bases left between them. Germline loops: CDR1 SGHDT, CDR2 YYEEEE. The CDR3 runs to 15 residues. CDR3 amino acids: CASSLAGDMNTEAFF. CDR3 nucleotide sequence: TGTGCCAGCAGCTTGGCCGGGGACATGAACACTGAAGCTTTCTTT.

The rearrangement joins TRBV27 to TRBJ1-2; D possibly corresponds to TRBD1 (6 bases). V dropped 5 bases and J dropped 3 bases, with 16 bases sitting between them. CDR1 is MNHEY, CDR2 SMNVEV, per germline (reference sequence). CDR3 length equals 15 residues. The CDR3, as DNA: TGTGCCAGCAGTCAGGCGGCAGGGGCTCACTATGGCTACACCTTC. It yields the protein CASSQAAGAHYGYTF.

The CDR3 DNA reads as TGTGCCAGCAGCTCGCACAACAGGGGAAACCTCTACGAGCAGTACTTC. It translates to CASSSHNRGNLYEQYF. This chain joins TRBV7-9 and TRBJ2-7; 7 bases are shared with TRBD1. J was trimmed by 3 bases and V by 4 bases; bases with no gene match: 12. The CDR3 is made up of 16 amino acids. Germline CDR1 and CDR2: SEHNR and FQNEAQ (reference sequence). The full variable domain, in which reference TRBV7-9 and TRBJ2-7 provide the parts outside the CDR3, is DTGVSQNPRHKITKRGQNVTFRCDPISEHNRLYWYRQTLGQGPEFLTYFQNEAQLEKSRLLSDRFSAERPKGSFSTLEIQRTEQGDSAMYLCASSSHNRGNLYEQYFGPGTRLTVT.

The chain joins TRBV9 to TRBJ2-7; possibly TRBD2 for D (7 bases). Germline V gene sequence: CDR1 SGDLS, CDR2 YYNGEE. Between the trimmed V and J ends, which lost 0 bases and 5 bases, there was a span of 24 bases. CDR3 length: 18 residues. The CDR3 sequence is CASSVGSGGYAFFHEQYF. CDR3 in DNA: TGTGCCAGCAGCGTAGGTTCGGGGGGCTACGCTTTTTTTCACGAGCAGTACTTC. The full variable domain, completed using reference TRBV9 and TRBJ2-7, is DSGVTQTPKHLITATGQRVTLRCSPRSGDLSVYWYQQSLDQGLQFLIQYYNGEERAKGNILERFSAQQFPDLHSELNLSSLELGDSALYFCASSVGSGGYAFFHEQYFGPGTRLTVT.